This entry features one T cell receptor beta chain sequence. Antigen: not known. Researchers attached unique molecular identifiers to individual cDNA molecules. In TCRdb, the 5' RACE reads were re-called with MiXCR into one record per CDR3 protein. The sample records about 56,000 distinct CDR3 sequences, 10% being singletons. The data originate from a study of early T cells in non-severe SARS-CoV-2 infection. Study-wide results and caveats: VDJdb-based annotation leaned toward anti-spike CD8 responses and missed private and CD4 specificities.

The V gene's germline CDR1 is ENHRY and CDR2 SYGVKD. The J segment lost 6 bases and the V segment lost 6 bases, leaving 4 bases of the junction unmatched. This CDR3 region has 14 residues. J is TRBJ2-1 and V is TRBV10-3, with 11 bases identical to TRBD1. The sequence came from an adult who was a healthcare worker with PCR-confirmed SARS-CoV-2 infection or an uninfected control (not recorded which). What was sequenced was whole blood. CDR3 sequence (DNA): TGTGCCATCAGCACCGGGACAGGGGGCAATGAGCAGTTCTTC. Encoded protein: CAISTGTGGNEQFF.